Described below is a single T cell receptor beta chain sequence and its context. The antigen is undetermined. The PCR used 60 Vbeta and 13 Jbeta primers. Some clones are missing from TCRdb's copy, which holds only in-frame ones; the method was immunoSEQ multiplex PCR. Counted here are approximately 160,000 clones, less than 85% occurring once; the ten biggest clones make up roughly 1.5%. This sample stems from a study of cytomegalovirus exposure and HLA in healthy donors. Broader study findings: As was reported, the classifier diagnosed cytomegalovirus status with high specificity and sensitivity. Most of the TCR beta V segments (in an earlier analysis) were productive either about 90% or about 30% of the time.

The CDR3 is 15 residues long. Per germline, CDR1 SGHAT and CDR2 FQNNGV. V was clipped by 1 base and J by 8 bases; unmatched bases: 5. J is TRBJ1-4 and V is TRBV11-2; 9 bases align to TRBD1. The source is a male donor in good health and CMV-seronegative. Sequencing was done on a sample of PBMCs. The CDR3 loop is CASSLGGTGNEKLFF. CDR3 in DNA: TGTGCCAGCAGCTTAGGAGGGACAGGGAACGAAAAACTGTTTTTT.